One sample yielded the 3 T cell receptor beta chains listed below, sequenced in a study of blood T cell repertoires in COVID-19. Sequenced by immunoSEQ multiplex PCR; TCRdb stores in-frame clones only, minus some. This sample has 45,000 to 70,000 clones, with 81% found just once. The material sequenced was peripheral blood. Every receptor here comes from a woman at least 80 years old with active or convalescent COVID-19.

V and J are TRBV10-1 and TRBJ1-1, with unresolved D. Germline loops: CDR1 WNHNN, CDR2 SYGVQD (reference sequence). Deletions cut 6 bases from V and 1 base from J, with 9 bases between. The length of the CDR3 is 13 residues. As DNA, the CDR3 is TGCGCCAGCAGGAGGGCAGAGAACACTGAAGCTTTCTTT. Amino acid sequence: CASRRAENTEAFF.

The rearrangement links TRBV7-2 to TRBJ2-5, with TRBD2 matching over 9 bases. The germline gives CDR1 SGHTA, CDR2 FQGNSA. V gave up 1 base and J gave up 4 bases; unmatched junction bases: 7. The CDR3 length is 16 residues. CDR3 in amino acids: CASSLGPGLATETQYF. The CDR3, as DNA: TGTGCCAGCAGCTTAGGACCGGGACTAGCCACAGAGACCCAGTACTTC.

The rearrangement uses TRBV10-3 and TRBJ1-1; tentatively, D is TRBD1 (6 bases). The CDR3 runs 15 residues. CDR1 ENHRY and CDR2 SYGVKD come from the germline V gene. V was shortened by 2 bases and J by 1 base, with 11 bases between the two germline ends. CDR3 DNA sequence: TGTGCCATCAGTGAGAGGACAGTCCGGAACACTGAAGCTTTCTTT. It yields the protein CAISERTVRNTEAFF.